This TCR beta chain was sequenced during a study of T cells after yellow fever vaccination. In TCRdb, the 5' RACE reads were re-called with MiXCR into one record per CDR3 protein. Of under 700,000 distinct CDR3 sequences listed, around 16% are singletons. The CDR3 spans 15 residues. Germline V lookup: CDR1 SGDLS, CDR2 YYNGEE. Trimming at V came to 4 bases and at J to 3 bases, leaving 6 bases not matched to a gene. Sequenced here: PBMCs, sampled 5 days after the first yellow fever vaccination. The J gene is TRBJ2-1, the V gene TRBV9; TRBD2 matches at 8 bases. The TCR was taken from a man aged 18 to 30 who received the YFV17D yellow fever vaccine. The CDR3 reads CASSISGVDYNEQFF. CDR3 sequence (DNA): TGTGCCAGCAGCATTAGCGGGGTGGACTACAATGAGCAGTTCTTC.